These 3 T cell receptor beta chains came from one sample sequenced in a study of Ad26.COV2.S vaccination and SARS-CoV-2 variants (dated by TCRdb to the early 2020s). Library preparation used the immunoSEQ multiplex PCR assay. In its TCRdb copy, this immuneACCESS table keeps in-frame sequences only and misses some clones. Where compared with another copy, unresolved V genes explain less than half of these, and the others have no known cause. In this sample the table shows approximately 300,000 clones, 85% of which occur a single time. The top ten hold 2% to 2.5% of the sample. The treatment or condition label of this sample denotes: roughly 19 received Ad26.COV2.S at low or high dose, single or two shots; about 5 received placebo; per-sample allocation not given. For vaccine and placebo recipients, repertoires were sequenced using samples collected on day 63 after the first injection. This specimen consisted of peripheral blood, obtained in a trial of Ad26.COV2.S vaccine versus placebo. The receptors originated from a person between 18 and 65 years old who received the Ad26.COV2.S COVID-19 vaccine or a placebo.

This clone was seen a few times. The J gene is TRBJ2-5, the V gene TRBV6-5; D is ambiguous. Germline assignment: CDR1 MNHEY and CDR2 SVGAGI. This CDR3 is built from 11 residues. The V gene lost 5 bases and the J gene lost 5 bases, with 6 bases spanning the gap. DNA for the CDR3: TGTGCCAGCAGTATGGCGGAGACCCAGTACTTC. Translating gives CASSMAETQYF.

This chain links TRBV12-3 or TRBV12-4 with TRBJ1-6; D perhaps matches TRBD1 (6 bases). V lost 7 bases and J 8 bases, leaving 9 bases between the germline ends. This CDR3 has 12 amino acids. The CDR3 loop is CASKQGYSPLHF. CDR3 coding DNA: TGTGCCAGCAAACAGGGATATTCACCCCTCCACTTT.

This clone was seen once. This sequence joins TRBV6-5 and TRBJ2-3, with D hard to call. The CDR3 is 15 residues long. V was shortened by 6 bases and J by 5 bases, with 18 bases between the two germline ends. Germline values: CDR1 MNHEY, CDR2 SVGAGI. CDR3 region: CASSRNFGSGDTQYF. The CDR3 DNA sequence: TGTGCCAGCAGCCGTAACTTCGGATCGGGAGATACGCAGTATTTT.